One TCR beta chain is described in this entry. The data derive from a study of CD4+ T cells in melanoma. TCRdb's table, derived via immunoSEQ multiplex PCR, lists solely in-frame clones and lacks some. The listing contains some 91 clones. The V and J ends lost 5 bases and 6 bases, in that order; junction bases with no gene match: 7. From germline, CDR1 is MNHNY and CDR2 SVGAGI (reference sequence). This CDR3 has 15 amino acids. This sequence originates from a human donor with melanoma. Some clones in this sample may be carry-over from other donors' samples. The specimen sequenced was a T cell line or clone, from whole sample or a sorted T cell fraction (not recorded which). This sequence joins TRBV6-6 and TRBJ2-1; 10 bases are shared with TRBD1. The CDR3 reads CASSTDRGVANEQFF. As DNA, the CDR3 is TGTGCCAGCAGTACGGACAGGGGGGTCGCCAATGAGCAGTTCTTC.